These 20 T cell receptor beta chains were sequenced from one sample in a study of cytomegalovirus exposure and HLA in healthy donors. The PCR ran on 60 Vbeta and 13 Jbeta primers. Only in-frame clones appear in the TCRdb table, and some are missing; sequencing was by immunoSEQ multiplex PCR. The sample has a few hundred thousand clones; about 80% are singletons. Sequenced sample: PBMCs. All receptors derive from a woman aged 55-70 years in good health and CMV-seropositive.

CDR3 sequence (DNA): TGTGCCAGCAGTGAAATCCGGGATTCACCCCTCCACTTT. Residues: CASSEIRDSPLHF. The chain joins TRBV6-1 to TRBJ1-6; D unclear. The CDR3 contains 13 residues. Trimming removed 2 bases from V and 8 bases from J, with 7 bases in between. The germline gives CDR1 MNHNS, CDR2 SASEGT.

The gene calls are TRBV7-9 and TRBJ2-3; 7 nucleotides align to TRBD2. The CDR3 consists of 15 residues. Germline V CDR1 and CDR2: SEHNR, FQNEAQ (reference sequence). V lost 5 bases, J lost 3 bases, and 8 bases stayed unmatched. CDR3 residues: CASSPRSGGTDTQYF. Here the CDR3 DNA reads TGTGCCAGCAGCCCCAGGTCGGGAGGAACAGATACGCAGTATTTT. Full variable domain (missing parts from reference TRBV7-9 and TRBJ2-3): DTGVSQNPRHKITKRGQNVTFRCDPISEHNRLYWYRQTLGQGPEFLTYFQNEAQLEKSRLLSDRFSAERPKGSFSTLEIQRTEQGDSAMYLCASSPRSGGTDTQYFGPGTRLTVL.

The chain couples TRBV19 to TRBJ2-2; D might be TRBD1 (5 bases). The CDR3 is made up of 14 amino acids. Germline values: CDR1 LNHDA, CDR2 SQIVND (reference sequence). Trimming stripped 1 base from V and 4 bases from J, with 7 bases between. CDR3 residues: CASSIGQFTGELFF. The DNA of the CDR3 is TGTGCCAGTAGTATAGGACAGTTCACCGGGGAGCTGTTTTTT. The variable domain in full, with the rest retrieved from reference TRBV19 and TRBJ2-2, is DGGITQSPKYLFRKEGQNVTLSCEQNLNHDAMYWYRQDPGQGLRLIYYSQIVNDFQKGDIAEGYSVSREKKESFPLTVTSAQKNPTAFYLCASSIGQFTGELFFGEGSRLTVL.

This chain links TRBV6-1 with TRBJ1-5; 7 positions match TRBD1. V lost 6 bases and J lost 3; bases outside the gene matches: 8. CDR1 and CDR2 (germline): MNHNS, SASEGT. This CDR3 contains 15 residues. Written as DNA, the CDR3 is TGTGCCAGCAGGCGGACGGGACAGATCAATCAGCCCCAGCATTTT. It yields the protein CASRRTGQINQPQHF.

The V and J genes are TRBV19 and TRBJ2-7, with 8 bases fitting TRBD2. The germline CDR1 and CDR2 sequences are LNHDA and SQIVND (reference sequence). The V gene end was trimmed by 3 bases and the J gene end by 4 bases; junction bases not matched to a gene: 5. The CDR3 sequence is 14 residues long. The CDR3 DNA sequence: TGTGCCAGTAGTATCAGCGGGAGTAAGTACGAGCAGTACTTC. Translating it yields CASSISGSKYEQYF.

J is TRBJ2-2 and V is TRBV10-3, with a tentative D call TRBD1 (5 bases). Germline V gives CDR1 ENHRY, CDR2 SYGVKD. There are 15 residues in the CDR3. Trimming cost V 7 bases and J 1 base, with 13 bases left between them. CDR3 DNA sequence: TGTGCCATCAAAAGGGGAACGGGGAACACCGGGGAGCTGTTTTTT. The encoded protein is CAIKRGTGNTGELFF.

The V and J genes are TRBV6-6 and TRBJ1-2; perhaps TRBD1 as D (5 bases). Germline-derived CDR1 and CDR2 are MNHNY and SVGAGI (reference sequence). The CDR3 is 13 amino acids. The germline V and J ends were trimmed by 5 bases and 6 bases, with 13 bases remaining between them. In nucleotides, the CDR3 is TGTGCCAGCAGTACCCAGGGTCGTGATGGCTACACCTTC. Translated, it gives CASSTQGRDGYTF.

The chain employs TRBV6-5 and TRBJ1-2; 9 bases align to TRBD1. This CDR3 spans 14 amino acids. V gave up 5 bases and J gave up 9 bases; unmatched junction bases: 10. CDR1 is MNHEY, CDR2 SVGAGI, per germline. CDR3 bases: TGTGCCAGCAGTAAGGACAGGGGAGCCGTGCGCTACACCTTC. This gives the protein CASSKDRGAVRYTF.

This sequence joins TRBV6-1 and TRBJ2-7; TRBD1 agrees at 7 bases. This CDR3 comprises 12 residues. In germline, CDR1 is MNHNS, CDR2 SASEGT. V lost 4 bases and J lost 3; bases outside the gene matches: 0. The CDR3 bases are TGTGCCAGCAGTGGACAGGGCTACGAGCAGTACTTC. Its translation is CASSGQGYEQYF.

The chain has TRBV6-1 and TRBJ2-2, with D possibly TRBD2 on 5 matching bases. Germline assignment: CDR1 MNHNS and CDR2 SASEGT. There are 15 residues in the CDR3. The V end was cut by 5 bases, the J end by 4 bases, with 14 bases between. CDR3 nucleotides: TGTGCCAGCAGTCCCCCTGGACTCATCACCGGGGAGCTGTTTTTT. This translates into CASSPPGLITGELFF.

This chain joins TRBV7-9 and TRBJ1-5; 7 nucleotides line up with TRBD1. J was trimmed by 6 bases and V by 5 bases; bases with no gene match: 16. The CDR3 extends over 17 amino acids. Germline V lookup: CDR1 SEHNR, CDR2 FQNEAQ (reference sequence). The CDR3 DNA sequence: TGTGCCAGCAGCCCGGGACAGACAGAGTCCGGTAGTCAGCCCCAGCATTTT. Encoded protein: CASSPGQTESGSQPQHF. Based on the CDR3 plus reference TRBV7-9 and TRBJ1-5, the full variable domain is DTGVSQNPRHKITKRGQNVTFRCDPISEHNRLYWYRQTLGQGPEFLTYFQNEAQLEKSRLLSDRFSAERPKGSFSTLEIQRTEQGDSAMYLCASSPGQTESGSQPQHFGDGTRLSIL.

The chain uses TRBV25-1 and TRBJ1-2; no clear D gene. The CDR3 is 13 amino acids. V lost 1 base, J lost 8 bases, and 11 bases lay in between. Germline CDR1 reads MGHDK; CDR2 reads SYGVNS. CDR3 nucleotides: TGTGCCAGCAGTGAATTATCAGCGGAAGGCTACACCTTC. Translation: CASSELSAEGYTF.

This CDR3 is CASSLARTSGRKRDYEQYF. The CDR3 region has the DNA TGTGCCAGCAGCTTAGCTCGCACTAGCGGGAGGAAGCGGGACTACGAGCAGTACTTC. The chain is built from TRBV7-9 and TRBJ2-7; 12 bases line up with TRBD2. V was pared by 0 bases and J by 3 bases, with 12 bases of the junction left unmatched. CDR3 length equals 19 residues. Germline CDR1 is SEHNR and CDR2 is FQNEAQ (reference sequence).

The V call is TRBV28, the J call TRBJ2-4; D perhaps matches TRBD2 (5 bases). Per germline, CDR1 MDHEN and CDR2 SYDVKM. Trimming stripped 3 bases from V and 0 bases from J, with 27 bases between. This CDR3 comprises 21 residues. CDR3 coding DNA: TGTGCCAGCAGTTTTAACCCAACGTTGGCGGTCGGCGGGTTAGCCAAAAACATTCAGTACTTC. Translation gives CASSFNPTLAVGGLAKNIQYF.

Here the CDR3 DNA reads TGTGCCAGCAGTTTGGGTGGAGGAAGGGAAAAACTGTTTTTT. Its protein product is CASSLGGGREKLFF. This chain connects TRBV27 to TRBJ1-4; D not certain. V lost 3 bases, J lost 8 bases, and 13 bases lay in between. CDR3 length: 14 residues. The germline V gene has CDR1 MNHEY and CDR2 SMNVEV (reference sequence).

DNA of the CDR3: TGTGCCAGCAGCATACCGGGACAGGGAAGCGACACTGAAGCTTTCTTT. This gives the protein CASSIPGQGSDTEAFF. This chain uses TRBV5-6 with TRBJ1-1; 9 nucleotides match TRBD1. The CDR3 covers 16 residues. Germline CDR1 is SGHDT and CDR2 is YYEEEE. Trimming at V came to 4 bases and at J to 3 bases, leaving 10 bases not matched to a gene.

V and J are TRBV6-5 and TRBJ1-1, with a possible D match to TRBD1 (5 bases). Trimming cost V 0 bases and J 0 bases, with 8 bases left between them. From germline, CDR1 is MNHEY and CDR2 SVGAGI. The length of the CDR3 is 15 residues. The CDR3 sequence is CASSYSKGVNTEAFF. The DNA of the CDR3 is TGTGCCAGCAGTTACTCGAAAGGGGTGAACACTGAAGCTTTCTTT.

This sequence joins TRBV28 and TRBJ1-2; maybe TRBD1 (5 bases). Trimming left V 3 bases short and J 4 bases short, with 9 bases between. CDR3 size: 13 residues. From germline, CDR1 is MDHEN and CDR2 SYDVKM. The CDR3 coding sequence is TGTGCCAGCAGTTTGGGGGGACTCTATGGCTACACCTTC. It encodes CASSLGGLYGYTF.

The CDR3 DNA is TGTGCCAGCACCTACTCACTACAGGGGAACTATGGCTACACCTTC. It yields the protein CASTYSLQGNYGYTF. The rearrangement uses TRBV7-2 and TRBJ1-2; TRBD1 aligns across 7 bases. This CDR3 contains 15 residues. Germline CDR1 SGHTA, CDR2 FQGNSA. The V and J ends lost 7 bases and 2 bases, in that order; junction bases with no gene match: 10.

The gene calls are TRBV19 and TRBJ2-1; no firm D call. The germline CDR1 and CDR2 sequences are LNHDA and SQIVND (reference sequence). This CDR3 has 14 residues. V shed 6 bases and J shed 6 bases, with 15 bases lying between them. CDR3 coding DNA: TGTGCCAGTAGCATGAGTCCCGCTGGCAATGAGCAGTTCTTC. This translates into CASSMSPAGNEQFF. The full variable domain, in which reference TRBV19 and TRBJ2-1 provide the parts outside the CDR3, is DGGITQSPKYLFRKEGQNVTLSCEQNLNHDAMYWYRQDPGQGLRLIYYSQIVNDFQKGDIAEGYSVSREKKESFPLTVTSAQKNPTAFYLCASSMSPAGNEQFFGPGTRLTVL.